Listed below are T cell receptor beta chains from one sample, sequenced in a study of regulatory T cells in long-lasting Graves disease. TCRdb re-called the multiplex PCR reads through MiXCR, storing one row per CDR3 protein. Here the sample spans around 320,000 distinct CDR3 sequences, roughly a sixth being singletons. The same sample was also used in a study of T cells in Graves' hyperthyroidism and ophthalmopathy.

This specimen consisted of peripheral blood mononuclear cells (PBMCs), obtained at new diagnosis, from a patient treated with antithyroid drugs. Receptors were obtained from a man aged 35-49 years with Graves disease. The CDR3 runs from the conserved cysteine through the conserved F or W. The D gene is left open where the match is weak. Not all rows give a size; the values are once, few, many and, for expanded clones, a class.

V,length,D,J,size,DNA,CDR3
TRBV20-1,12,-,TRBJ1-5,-,TGCAGTGCTAGGCCAAGCAATCAGCCCCAGCATTTT,CSARPSNQPQHF
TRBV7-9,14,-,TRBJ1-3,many,TGTGCCAGCCAAACTACTGCCTCTGGAAACACCATATATTTT,CASQTTASGNTIYF
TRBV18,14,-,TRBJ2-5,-,TGTGCCAGCTCAAAAAGACAGGAACAAGAGACCCAGTACTTC,CASSKRQEQETQYF
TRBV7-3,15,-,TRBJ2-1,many,TGTGCCAGCAGCTTACTAGAGATAAAGGGGAATGAGCAGTTCTTC,CASSLLEIKGNEQFF
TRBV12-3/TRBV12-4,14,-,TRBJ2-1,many,TGTGCCAGCAGTTTCGCGGGGTTCTACAATGAGCAGTTCTTC,CASSFAGFYNEQFF
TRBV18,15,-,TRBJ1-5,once,TGTGCCAGCTCACCCTATACAGGGCCGGGCCGGCCCCAGCATTTT,CASSPYTGPGRPQHF
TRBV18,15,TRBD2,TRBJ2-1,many,TGTGCCAGCAGCCCGGGGGGGGGGCTCTACAATGAGCAGTTCTTC,CASSPGGGLYNEQFF
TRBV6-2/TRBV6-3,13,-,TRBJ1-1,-,TGTGCCACAAACAGCAGAATGAACACTGAAGCTTTCTTT,CATNSRMNTEAFF
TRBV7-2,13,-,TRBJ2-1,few,TGTGCCAGCAGCTTAAGGCAGGAGTATGAGCAGTTCTTC,CASSLRQEYEQFF
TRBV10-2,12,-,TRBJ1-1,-,TGCGCCAGCAGTGCCTCAAAGACTGAAGCTTTCTTT,CASSASKTEAFF
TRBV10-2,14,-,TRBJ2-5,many,TGCGCCAGCAGCGCGACTAGATTGGGCGGGACCCAGTACTTC,CASSATRLGGTQYF
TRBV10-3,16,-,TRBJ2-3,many,TGTGCCATCAGTGAGTCGAGGGGGGCTAGCACAGATACGCAGTATTTT,CAISESRGASTDTQYF
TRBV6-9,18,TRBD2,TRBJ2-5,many,TGTGCCAGCAGTTACCCCCACGGGACTAGCGGGGGAGAAGAGACCCAGTACTTC,CASSYPHGTSGGEETQYF
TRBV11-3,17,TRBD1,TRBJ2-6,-,TGTGCCAGCAGCTTAGGGGACAGTCACTCTGGGACCAACGTCCTGACTTTC,CASSLGDSHSGTNVLTF
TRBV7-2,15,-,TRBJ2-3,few,TGCGCCAGCAGCCAAGTGTCCCTAGTTCGTGATACGCAGTATTTT,CASSQVSLVRDTQYF
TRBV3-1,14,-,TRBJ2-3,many,TGTGCCAGCAGCCCTCTACATCGCACAGATACGCAGTATTTT,CASSPLHRTDTQYF
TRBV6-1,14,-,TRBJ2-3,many,TGTGCCACCCGAATCTTTTCCAGCACAGATACGCAGTATTTT,CATRIFSSTDTQYF
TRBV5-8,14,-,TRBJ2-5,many,TGTGCCAGCAGCCGTGAACAGGGATTCGAGACCCAGTACTTC,CASSREQGFETQYF
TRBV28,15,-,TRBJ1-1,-,TGTGCCAGCAGTGCCTACAGGGTTTTCGCCACTGAAGCTTTCTTT,CASSAYRVFATEAFF
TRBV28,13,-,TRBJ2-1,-,TGTGCCAGCAGTTTCCTCCGATACCTAAACCAGTTCTTC,CASSFLRYLNQFF
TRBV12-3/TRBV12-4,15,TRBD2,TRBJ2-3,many,TGTGCCAGCAGTGGACTAGCGGGTAGAAGGGATACGCAGTATTTT,CASSGLAGRRDTQYF
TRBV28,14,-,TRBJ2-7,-,TGTGCCAGCACCGTTTTCTGGGGGGCCTACGAGCAGTACTTC,CASTVFWGAYEQYF
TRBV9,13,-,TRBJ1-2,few,TGTGCCAGCAGCGCCCGGACCGTTTATGGCTACACCTTC,CASSARTVYGYTF
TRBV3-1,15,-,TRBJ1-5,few,TGTGCCAGCAGCCAAATGGGGGGTAGCAATCAGCCCCAGCATTTT,CASSQMGGSNQPQHF
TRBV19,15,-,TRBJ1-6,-,TGTGCCAGTACCATCACTTGGTCAGGGGATTCACCCCTCCACTTT,CASTITWSGDSPLHF
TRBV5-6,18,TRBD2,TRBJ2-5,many,TGTGCCAGCAGCTTGGGAGGGGTAGCGGGGAGACGCCAAGAGACCCAGTACTTC,CASSLGGVAGRRQETQYF
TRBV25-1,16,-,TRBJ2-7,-,TGTGCCAGCAGTGACAGTACACGGCAAAGCTCCTACGAGCAGTACTTC,CASSDSTRQSSYEQYF
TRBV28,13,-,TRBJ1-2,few,TGTGCCAGCATTCGCCGGGACAACTATGGCTACACCTTC,CASIRRDNYGYTF
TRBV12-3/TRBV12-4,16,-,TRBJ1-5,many,TGTGCCAGCAGCCCCGGGGCAGGGTGGGACAATCAGCCCCAGCATTTT,CASSPGAGWDNQPQHF
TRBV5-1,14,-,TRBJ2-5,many,TGCGCCAGCAGCTGGCGACAGGTTCAAGAGACCCAGTACTTC,CASSWRQVQETQYF
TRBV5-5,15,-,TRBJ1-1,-,TGTGCCAGCAGCTTGATGCGGCGGATGAACACTGAAGCTTTCTTT,CASSLMRRMNTEAFF
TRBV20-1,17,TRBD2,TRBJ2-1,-,TGCAGTGCTAGGGACGCGACTAGCGGGGGGGAGGGCAATGAGCAGTTCTTC,CSARDATSGGEGNEQFF
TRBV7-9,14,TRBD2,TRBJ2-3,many,TGTGCCAGCAGTTTCGGGGGGGCTAAAGATACGCAGTATTTT,CASSFGGAKDTQYF
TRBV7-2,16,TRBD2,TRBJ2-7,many,TGTGCCAGCAGCTTAGTTTTCGGGACTAGCGCCAACGAGCAGTACTTC,CASSLVFGTSANEQYF
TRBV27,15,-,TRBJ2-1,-,TGTGCCAGCAGTTTAAGAGGGAACCTCTACAATGAGCAGTTCTTC,CASSLRGNLYNEQFF
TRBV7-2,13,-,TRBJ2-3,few,TGTGCCAGCAGCTTAGGAGTTTCAGATACGCAGTATTTT,CASSLGVSDTQYF
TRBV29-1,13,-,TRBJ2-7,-,TGCAGCGTTGAACCCGGCGGGGAATACGAGCAGTACTTC,CSVEPGGEYEQYF
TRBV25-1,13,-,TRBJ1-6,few,TGTGCCAGCAGTTTGAAGGGTAGCTCACCCCTCCACTTT,CASSLKGSSPLHF
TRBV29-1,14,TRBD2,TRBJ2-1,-,TGCAGCGTTGCAGGGCTAGCGGGGTACAATGAGCAGTTCTTC,CSVAGLAGYNEQFF
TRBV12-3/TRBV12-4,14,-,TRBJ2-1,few,TGTGCCATCCAGGGTTCGTCTTATTACAATGAGCAGTTCTTC,CAIQGSSYYNEQFF